Below, 8 T cell receptor beta chains from the same sample are listed, as sequenced in a study of blood T cells in healthy people across ages. With a J-beta primer mix and a sample-barcoded 5' primer, a second PCR ran about 7 to 12 cycles. MiXCR, applied by TCRdb to the 5' RACE reads, yields one record per CDR3 protein. This repertoire shows roughly 930,000 distinct CDR3 sequences, about 44% found once; its top ten account for about an eighth. The sample comprised blood. Receptors were obtained from a man aged 25 to 40 in good health.

This chain uses TRBV20-1 with TRBJ2-1; 7 positions agree with TRBD2. Germline-derived CDR1 and CDR2 are DFQATT and SNEGSKA (reference sequence). The CDR3 runs to 13 residues. V lost 6 bases to trimming and J lost 9 bases; unmatched junction nucleotides: 11. The CDR3: CSAPRTRPGEQFF. The CDR3 region has the DNA TGCAGTGCCCCTAGGACTAGGCCCGGTGAGCAGTTCTTC.

The chain recombines TRBV5-5 with TRBJ2-5; D call uncertain. Germline V gene data show CDR1 as SGHKS and CDR2 as YYEKEE (reference sequence). Trimming took off 0 bases at V and 3 bases at J, with 9 bases between the two ends. CDR3 length equals 14 residues. CDR3: CASSLATAKETQYF. Written as DNA, the CDR3 is TGTGCCAGCAGCTTGGCCACAGCAAAAGAGACCCAGTACTTC.

The chain uses TRBV7-2 and TRBJ1-4, with D unclear. V dropped 4 bases and J dropped 4 bases, with 16 bases sitting between them. CDR1 is SGHTA, CDR2 FQGNSA, per germline. The CDR3 runs 16 residues. CDR3 in amino acids: CASSSRGGDYNEKLFF. Here the CDR3 DNA reads TGTGCCAGCAGCTCCCGAGGTGGGGATTATAATGAAAAACTGTTTTTT.

This clonotype was counted once. The chain has TRBV28 and TRBJ2-3; 10 bases map to TRBD2. Germline V CDR1 and CDR2: MDHEN, SYDVKM. The CDR3 is 16 residues long. V gave up 6 bases and J gave up 6 bases; unmatched junction bases: 12. The CDR3 region is CASSPSLAGAGDTQYF. CDR3 coding DNA: TGTGCCAGCAGCCCTTCCCTAGCGGGGGCTGGGGATACGCAGTATTTT. Using reference TRBV28 and TRBJ2-3 for the parts outside the CDR3, the full variable domain is DVKVTQSSRYLVKRTGEKVFLECVQDMDHENMFWYRQDPGLGLRLIYFSYDVKMKEKGDIPEGYSVSREKKERFSLILESASTNQTSMYLCASSPSLAGAGDTQYFGPGTRLTVL.

The chain joins TRBV4-3 to TRBJ2-7; D possibly corresponds to TRBD2 (5 bases). Germline CDR1 is LGHNA and CDR2 is YSLEER. CDR3 size: 15 residues. With 4 bases removed from V and 1 base from J, the gap between germline ends came to 14 bases. The CDR3 protein is CASSLERTPSYEQYF. The CDR3 DNA reads as TGCGCCAGCAGCCTAGAAAGGACTCCATCCTACGAGCAGTACTTC.

This sequence joins TRBV11-2 and TRBJ1-2; D remains unclear. This CDR3 contains 15 residues. Germline CDR1 SGHAT, CDR2 FQNNGV. V was trimmed by 5 bases and J by 7 bases, leaving 20 bases between them. This CDR3 reads CASSLSRVQSVGYTF. Here the CDR3 DNA reads TGTGCCAGCAGCCTCTCTCGGGTCCAAAGTGTTGGCTACACCTTC.

The gene calls are TRBV30 and TRBJ1-2; D call uncertain. CDR1 and CDR2 from the germline V gene are GTSNPN and SVGIG (reference sequence). Trimming shortened V by 4 bases and J by 0 bases, and 6 bases separated the two germline ends. This CDR3 has 12 residues. CDR3 sequence: CAWTVANYGYTF. The CDR3, as DNA: TGTGCCTGGACCGTCGCTAACTATGGCTACACCTTC.

In its sample, this clonotype was seen a few times. V usage is TRBV20-1 and J usage is TRBJ1-6; D is ambiguous. This CDR3 comprises 17 residues. Trimming stripped 5 bases from V and 10 bases from J, with 27 bases between. Germline V gives CDR1 DFQATT, CDR2 SNEGSKA (reference sequence). DNA of the CDR3: TGCAGTGCTCCTTCAGGCGTTTCTGTGACGGGGAACTCACCCCTCCACTTT. Translation gives CSAPSGVSVTGNSPLHF.